This TCR beta chain was observed in a study of blood T cell repertoires in COVID-19. TCRdb's table, derived via immunoSEQ multiplex PCR, lists solely in-frame clones and lacks some. The sample yields fewer than 4,000 clones, around three quarters seen once. CDR3 length: 15 residues. V lost 0 bases, J lost 6 bases, and 2 bases stayed unmatched. Germline V gives CDR1 SGHDT, CDR2 YYEEEE. The sample consisted of peripheral blood. The chain has TRBV5-6 and TRBJ2-7, with 14 bases identical to TRBD2. This sequence originates from a human donor in a cohort sampled during active COVID-19. The CDR3 nucleotides are TGTGCCAGCAGCTTGGGACTAGCGGGAGGGGGCGAGCAGTACGTC. It yields the protein CASSLGLAGGGEQYV.